This T cell receptor beta chain originates from a study of low-dose radiotherapy and immunotherapy resistance in tumors (dated by TCRdb to 2021 to 2024). Turning to the overall study: In Cohort 1, each fraction delivered 0.5 Gy every 2 weeks, and the prescribed total PTV dose was 6.5 Gy. Trial participants were not randomized into treatment groups. Eight patients were included in the translational analysis, namely three from the first dose cohort plus the first five from the second dose cohort. Patients were given nivolumab as a 240 mg flat dose every two weeks and ipilimumab at 1 mg/kg every six weeks, with both drugs delivered intravenously. In Cohort 2, 1 Gy per fraction was delivered every two weeks, for a total of 13 Gy over 26 weeks. Patients took aspirin 300 mg orally once daily for four cycles, starting on cycle 1 day 1. Intravenous cyclophosphamide at 200 mg/m2 was administered every two weeks, one day ahead of each radiation and immunotherapy administration.

The donors took part in RACIN, a single-arm, phase I, dose-escalation trial that combined nivolumab, ipilimumab, aspirin, low-dose cyclophosphamide and low-dose radiotherapy. Patients were eligible if they had advanced solid tumors that were TIL-negative. The CDR3, from cysteine to phenylalanine, totals 13 residues. Only CDR3 DNA remains: 39 bases, in frame from the first base. With regard to this clonotype: What this receptor recognizes is not known. Per-base quality was not reported, and no clone a single base away is much larger than it.

First-strand cDNA was synthesized with Superscript III and a set of TRAV- and TRBV-specific primers, covering both TCRalpha and TCRbeta chains. TCRs were amplified for about 20 PCR cycles with Phusion, using a constant-region primer paired with the adapter attached to the V primers. The MessageAmp II aRNA Amplification Kit was used to amplify the isolated mRNA, with in vitro transcription run for over 15 hours at 37 degrees C. The Dynabeads mRNA DIRECT Purification Kit was used to isolate the mRNA for TCR sequencing. A second approximately 25-cycle Phusion PCR added indexed Illumina adapters, and products were purified with AMPure XP beads. The paper's processing steps were these. Custom Perl scripts pooled TCR sequences encoding the same protein, removed out-of-frame sequences and computed each clonotype's abundance. Any TCR sequence supported by only a single read was excluded from analysis. Among the metrics used to describe the repertoires were Shannon entropy, Gini index, clonality, richness, and the frequency of TCRs shared between repertoires. The public reads were reanalyzed by TCRdb: fastp trimming at Q25, MiXCR alignment, in-frame beta chains only. One record per CDR3 amino acid sequence lists the most common genes and DNA. What appears here as the V and J calls and clone size reflects TCRdb's work, not the paper's. A total of around 13,000 distinct CDR3 sequences appear in this sample, approximately 70% of them only once. Together, the top ten hold 4% to 5.5% of the sample.

This receptor was identified in a human donor with advanced metastatic prostate, ovarian, gallbladder or colorectal cancer (not recorded which). This table probably holds off-target reads from a library built for another chain. This receptor chain uses TRBV21-1 and TRBJ2-5. TRBV21-1 is a pseudogene segment. Here the CDR3 is given as CASSNPYQETQYF. Here is the DNA: TGTGCCAGCAGCAACCCTTACCAAGAGACCCAGTACTTC.